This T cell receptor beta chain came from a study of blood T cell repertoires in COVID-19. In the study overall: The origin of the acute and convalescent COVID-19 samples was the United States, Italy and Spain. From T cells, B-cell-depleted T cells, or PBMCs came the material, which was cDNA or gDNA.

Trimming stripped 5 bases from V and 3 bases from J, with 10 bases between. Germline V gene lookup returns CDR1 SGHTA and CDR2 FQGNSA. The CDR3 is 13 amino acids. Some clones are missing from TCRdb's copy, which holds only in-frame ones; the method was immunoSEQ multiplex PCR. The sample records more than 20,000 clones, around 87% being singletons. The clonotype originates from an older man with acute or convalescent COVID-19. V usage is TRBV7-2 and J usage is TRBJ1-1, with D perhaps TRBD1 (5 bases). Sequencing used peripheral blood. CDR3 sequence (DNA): TGTGCCAGCAGCCGGGGGGGGGACACTGAAGCTTTCTTT. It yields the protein CASSRGGDTEAFF.